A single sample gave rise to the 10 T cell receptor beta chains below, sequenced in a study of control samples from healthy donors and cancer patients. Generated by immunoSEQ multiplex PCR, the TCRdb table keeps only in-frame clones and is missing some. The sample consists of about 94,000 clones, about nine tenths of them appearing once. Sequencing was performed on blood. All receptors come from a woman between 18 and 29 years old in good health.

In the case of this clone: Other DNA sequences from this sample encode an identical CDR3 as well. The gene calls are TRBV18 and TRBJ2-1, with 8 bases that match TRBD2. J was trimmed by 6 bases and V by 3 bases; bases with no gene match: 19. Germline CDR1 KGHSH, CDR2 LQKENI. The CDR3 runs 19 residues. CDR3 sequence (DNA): TGTGCCAGCTCACCCCGGCAGGGTAGTGAAACGGGGGGGCCCAATGAGCAGTTCTTC. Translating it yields CASSPRQGSETGGPNEQFF.

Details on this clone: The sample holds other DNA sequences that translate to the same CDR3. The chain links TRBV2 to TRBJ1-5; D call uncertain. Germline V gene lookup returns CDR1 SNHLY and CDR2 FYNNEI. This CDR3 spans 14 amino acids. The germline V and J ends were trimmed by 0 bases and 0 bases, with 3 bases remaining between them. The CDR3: CASSEALSNQPQHF. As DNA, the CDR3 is TGTGCCAGCAGTGAAGCCCTTAGCAATCAGCCCCAGCATTTT.

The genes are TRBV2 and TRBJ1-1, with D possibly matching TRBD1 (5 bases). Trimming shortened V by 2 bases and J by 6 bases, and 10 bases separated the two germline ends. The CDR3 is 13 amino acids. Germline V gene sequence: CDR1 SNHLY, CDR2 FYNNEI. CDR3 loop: CASSEQGRAEAFF. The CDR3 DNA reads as TGTGCCAGCAGTGAACAGGGAAGGGCTGAAGCTTTCTTT.

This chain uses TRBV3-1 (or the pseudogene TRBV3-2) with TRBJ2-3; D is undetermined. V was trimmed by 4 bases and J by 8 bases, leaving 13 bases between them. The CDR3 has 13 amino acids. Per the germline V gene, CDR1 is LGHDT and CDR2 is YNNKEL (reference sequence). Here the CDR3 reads CASSLITHATQYF. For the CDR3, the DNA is TGTGCCAGCAGCCTTATCACCCACGCTACGCAGTATTTT.

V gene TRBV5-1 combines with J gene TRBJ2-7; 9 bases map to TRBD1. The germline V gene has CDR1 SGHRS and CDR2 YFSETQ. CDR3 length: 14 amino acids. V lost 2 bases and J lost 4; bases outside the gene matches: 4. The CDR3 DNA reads TGCGCCAGCAGCTTATGGACAGGGGCATACGAGCAGTACTTC. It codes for CASSLWTGAYEQYF.

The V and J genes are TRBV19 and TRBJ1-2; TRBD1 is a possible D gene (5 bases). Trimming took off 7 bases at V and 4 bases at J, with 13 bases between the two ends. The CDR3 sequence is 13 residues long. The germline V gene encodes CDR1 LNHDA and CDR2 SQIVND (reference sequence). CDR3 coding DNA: TGTGCCAGTAAAGTCCAGGGCGTCTATGGCTACACCTTC. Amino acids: CASKVQGVYGYTF.

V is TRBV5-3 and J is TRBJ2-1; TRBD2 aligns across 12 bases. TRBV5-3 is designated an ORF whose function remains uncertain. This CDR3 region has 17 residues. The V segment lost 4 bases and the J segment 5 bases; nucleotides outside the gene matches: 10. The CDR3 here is CARSPGASGGANNEQFF. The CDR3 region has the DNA TGTGCCAGAAGCCCTGGGGCTAGCGGGGGGGCGAACAATGAGCAGTTCTTC.

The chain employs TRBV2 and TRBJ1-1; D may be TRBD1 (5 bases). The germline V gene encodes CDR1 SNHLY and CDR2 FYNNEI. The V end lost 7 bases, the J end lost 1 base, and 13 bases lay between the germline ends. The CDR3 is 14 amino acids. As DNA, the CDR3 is TGTGCCAGCACCACGGGGCAGGGGAACACTGAAGCTTTCTTT. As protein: CASTTGQGNTEAFF.

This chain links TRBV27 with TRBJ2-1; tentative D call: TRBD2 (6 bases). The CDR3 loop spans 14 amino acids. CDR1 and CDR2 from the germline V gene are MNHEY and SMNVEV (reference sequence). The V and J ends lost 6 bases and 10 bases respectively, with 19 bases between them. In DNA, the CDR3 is TGTGCCAGCAGCCCGGGGACTGGGCTCAGGGAGCAGTTCTTC. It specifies CASSPGTGLREQFF.

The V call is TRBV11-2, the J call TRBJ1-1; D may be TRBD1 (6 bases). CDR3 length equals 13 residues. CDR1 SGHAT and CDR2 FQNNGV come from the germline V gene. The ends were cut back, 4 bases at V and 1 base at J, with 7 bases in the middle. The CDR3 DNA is TGTGCCAGCAGCTCACAGGGGAACACTGAAGCTTTCTTT. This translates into CASSSQGNTEAFF.